The 13 T cell receptor beta chains below all came from one sample that was sequenced in a study of vaccination and CD4 T cells after COVID-19. Treatment: approximately nine-day PBMC culture with coronavirus spike peptide pools or control peptides (ViraFEST assay). The Oncomine TCR Beta short-read assay was what sequenced the DNA obtained from cultured CD4+ T cells. One entry per CDR3 protein, called by TCRdb with MiXCR from the PCR reads. The table has roughly 19,000 distinct CDR3 sequences, 53% seen once. Antigens for these TCRs are unknown. This specimen consisted of CD4+ T cells from blood, cultured in vitro, obtained before SARS-CoV-2 vaccination. The receptor set was obtained from a human donor who had recovered from COVID-19.

In this sample, this clonotype turned up a few times. V is TRBV20-1 and J is TRBJ1-1, with D maybe TRBD1 (5 bases). V lost 2 bases to trimming and J lost 9 bases, with 31 bases between them. Germline V gene lookup returns CDR1 DFQATT and CDR2 SNEGSKA (reference sequence). This CDR3 is built from 18 residues. CDR3 protein: CSARPQFIRDPSFRKAFF. Here the CDR3 DNA reads TGCAGTGCTAGACCGCAATTTATCCGGGACCCCTCTTTTCGAAAAGCTTTCTTT.

The V and J genes are TRBV7-3 and TRBJ2-5; TRBD1 matches 8 bases. Germline CDR1 is SGHTA and CDR2 is FQGTGA. Trimming took 3 bases from V and 4 from J; bases not matched to a gene: 10. CDR3 size: 16 residues. CDR3: CASSLGAGGRTETQYF. The CDR3 DNA reads TGTGCCAGCAGCTTGGGGGCAGGGGGCCGGACAGAGACCCAGTACTTC.

This clonotype was counted a few times. The chain combines TRBV25-1 with TRBJ1-2, with 11 bases fitting TRBD1. Germline lookup yields CDR1 MGHDK and CDR2 SYGVNS. The V segment lost 6 bases and the J segment 4 bases; nucleotides outside the gene matches: 10. The CDR3 totals 16 residues. CDR3 nucleotides: TGTGCCAGCAGCCCTAAGGGACAGGGGGTTATCTATGGCTACACCTTC. It specifies CASSPKGQGVIYGYTF.

This clonotype was counted between two and nine times. The chain has TRBV27 and TRBJ1-1; 7 bases match TRBD1. Germline V lookup: CDR1 MNHEY, CDR2 SMNVEV (reference sequence). The CDR3 is made up of 13 amino acids. V shed 7 bases and J 6 bases; nucleotides not matched to a gene: 8. The CDR3 bases are TGTGCCAGCACCCCCAGGGGGATTGCTGAAGCTTTCTTT. Its protein product is CASTPRGIAEAFF.

The chain joins TRBV10-2 to TRBJ1-1; 10 bases match TRBD1. The germline gives CDR1 WSHSY, CDR2 SAAADI. The CDR3 runs 17 residues. The V gene end was trimmed by 0 bases and the J gene end by 4 bases; junction bases not matched to a gene: 8. The CDR3 region has the DNA TGCGCCAGCAGTGAGTCACTCCGGACAGGGGGTTTCACTGAAGCTTTCTTT. It is translated as CASSESLRTGGFTEAFF.

V is TRBV19 and J is TRBJ1-2; TRBD1 aligns across 8 bases. The CDR3 consists of 12 residues. Germline V gene data show CDR1 as LNHDA and CDR2 as SQIVND (reference sequence). Germline trimming cut 9 bases from V and 4 bases from J; bases unmatched to any gene: 4. The CDR3 region is CASQGQGYGYTF. The CDR3 region has the DNA TGTGCCAGCCAAGGACAGGGCTATGGCTACACCTTC.

This clonotype was counted a few times. This chain uses TRBV7-3 with TRBJ1-1, with unresolved D. This CDR3 has 13 residues. Germline assignment: CDR1 SGHTA and CDR2 FQGTGA. Trimming took 3 bases from V and 4 from J, leaving 9 bases between them. CDR3 coding DNA: TGTGCCAGCAGCTTTGAAGGGATCACTGAAGCTTTCTTT. It codes for CASSFEGITEAFF. The entire variable domain, with the rest obtained from reference TRBV7-3 and TRBJ1-1, is as follows: GAGVSQTPSNKVTEKGKYVELRCDPISGHTALYWYRQSLGQGPEFLIYFQGTGAADDSGLPNDRFFAVRPEGSVSTLKIQRTERGDSAVYLCASSFEGITEAFFGQGTRLTVV.

V gene TRBV20-1 combines with J gene TRBJ2-3; D not certain. The germline V gene has CDR1 DFQATT and CDR2 SNEGSKA (reference sequence). This CDR3 comprises 13 residues. V gave up 2 bases and J gave up 6 bases, with 12 bases separating them. For the CDR3, the DNA is TGCAGTGCTAGACTGGGGTTGGTGGATACGCAGTATTTT. It translates to CSARLGLVDTQYF.

The chain recombines TRBV7-9 with TRBJ1-4, with 11 nucleotides matching TRBD1. CDR3 size: 15 residues. Germline-derived CDR1 and CDR2 are SEHNR and FQNEAQ (reference sequence). V shed 4 bases and J 7 bases; nucleotides not matched to a gene: 5. The CDR3: CASSSPGTGGEKLFF. The CDR3 coding sequence is TGTGCCAGCAGCTCCCCCGGGACAGGGGGTGAAAAACTGTTTTTT.

The chain links TRBV7-3 to TRBJ2-3, with TRBD2 matching 16 bases. After removal of 3 bases from V and 5 bases from J, the junction contained 11 bases not matched to a gene. Per the germline V gene, CDR1 is SGHTA and CDR2 is FQGTGA. CDR3 length: 19 amino acids. The CDR3 protein is CASSLQPPGLAGGKDTQYF. CDR3 sequence (DNA): TGTGCCAGCAGCTTGCAGCCCCCGGGACTAGCGGGAGGGAAAGATACGCAGTATTTT.

This clonotype showed up just once. V is TRBV24-1 and J is TRBJ1-1; tentative D call: TRBD1 (5 bases). Per the germline V gene, CDR1 is KGHDR and CDR2 is SFDVKD. Trimming shortened V by 3 bases and J by 1 base, and 8 bases separated the two germline ends. CDR3 length: 14 amino acids. The CDR3, as DNA: TGTGCCACCAGTGATCCAGGACAGAACACTGAAGCTTTCTTT. Its translation is CATSDPGQNTEAFF.

V is TRBV20-1 and J is TRBJ2-4, with D tentatively TRBD2 (6 bases). Trimming shortened V by 6 bases and J by 7 bases, and 13 bases separated the two germline ends. Germline V gene data show CDR1 as DFQATT and CDR2 as SNEGSKA (reference sequence). This CDR3 region has 12 residues. CDR3 region: CSAPGEANIQYF. The CDR3 DNA follows: TGCAGTGCCCCCGGGGAGGCGAACATTCAGTACTTC.

This clonotype was recorded once. This sequence joins TRBV2 and TRBJ1-2; D is possibly TRBD1 (5 bases). This CDR3 has 12 amino acids. Deletions cut 10 bases from V and 4 bases from J, with 13 bases between. Germline CDR1 is SNHLY and CDR2 is FYNNEI. The CDR3 DNA sequence: TGTGCCACCACGGGACCGTTCTATGGCTACACCTTC. This gives the protein CATTGPFYGYTF.